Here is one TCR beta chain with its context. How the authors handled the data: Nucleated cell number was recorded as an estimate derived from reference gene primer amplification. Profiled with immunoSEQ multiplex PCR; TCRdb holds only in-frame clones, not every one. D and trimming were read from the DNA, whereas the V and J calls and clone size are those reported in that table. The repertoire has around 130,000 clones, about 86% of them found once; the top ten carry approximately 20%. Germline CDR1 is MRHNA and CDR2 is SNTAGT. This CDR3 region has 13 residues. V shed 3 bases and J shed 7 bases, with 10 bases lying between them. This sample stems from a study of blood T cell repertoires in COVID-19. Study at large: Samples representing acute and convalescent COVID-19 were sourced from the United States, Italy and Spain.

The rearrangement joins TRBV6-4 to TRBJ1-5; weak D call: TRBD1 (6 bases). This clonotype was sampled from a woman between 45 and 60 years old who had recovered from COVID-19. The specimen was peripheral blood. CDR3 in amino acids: CASSEFRGQPQHF. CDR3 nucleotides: TGTGCCAGCAGTGAGTTCAGGGGACAGCCCCAGCATTTT.